Detailed here is one T cell receptor (beta chain). Antigen unknown. The germline gives CDR1 SGHRS, CDR2 YFSETQ. V was trimmed by 7 bases and J by 6 bases, leaving 13 bases between them. The CDR3 length is 12 residues. Produced via immunoSEQ multiplex PCR; TCRdb's table is partial and in-frame only. The table lists tens of thousands of clones, about 98% of them singletons. The data were obtained in a study of siplizumab effects on memory and regulatory T cells. Study observations and caveats: Mappable CD4+ clones that were alloreactive averaged approximately 70% Treg-derived with siplizumab versus 25% to 30% in controls. Significant reduction of alloreactive sequences traceable to unstimulated CD4+ memory cells was observed with siplizumab. There was no confirmation of the suppressive function of proliferating Tregs from siplizumab cultures.

The chain combines TRBV5-1 with TRBJ1-1, with D unresolved. Specimen: naive CD8+ T cells sorted from blood. This clonotype was obtained from a human donor in good health. CDR3 protein: CASRFDKAEAFF. CDR3 nucleotides: TGCGCCAGCCGATTCGATAAGGCTGAAGCTTTCTTT.